This entry lists 26 T cell receptor beta chains sequenced from one sample in a study of shared clonotypes between healthy human individuals. Sequenced by immunoSEQ multiplex PCR; TCRdb stores in-frame clones only, minus some. This sample has about 2.4 million clones, with approximately 93% found just once. The sample consisted of naive CD4+ T cells from PBMCs. Subset denoted: CD45RA+ positively selected. These receptors were collected from a man aged 18 to 29 in good health. Some clones in this sample may be carry-over from other donors' samples.

The chain couples TRBV5-6 to TRBJ1-6; D is ambiguous. Germline V gene lookup returns CDR1 SGHDT and CDR2 YYEEEE. The CDR3 sequence is 15 residues long. Trimming cost V 6 bases and J 7 bases, with 17 bases left between them. The CDR3 spells CASNFEARENSPLHF. The CDR3 DNA sequence: TGTGCCAGCAACTTTGAAGCCCGAGAGAATTCACCCCTCCACTTT.

This clone was seen just once. The chain combines TRBV19 with TRBJ1-4, with 8 nucleotides matching TRBD1. V shed 4 bases and J 2 bases; nucleotides not matched to a gene: 15. The CDR3 sequence is 19 residues long. Germline lookup yields CDR1 LNHDA and CDR2 SQIVND (reference sequence). DNA for the CDR3: TGTGCCAGTAGTAAAACAATACAGCAGGGGGCAAGGACTAATGAAAAACTGTTTTTT. It is translated as CASSKTIQQGARTNEKLFF.

The rearrangement uses TRBV5-4 and TRBJ2-3, with D unclear. CDR1 is SGHNT and CDR2 is YYREEE in the germline V gene (reference sequence). V lost 0 bases and J 2 bases, leaving 10 bases between the germline ends. CDR3 length equals 15 residues. The CDR3 loop is CASSLAGQYTDTQYF. The DNA for the CDR3 is TGTGCCAGCAGCTTGGCCGGGCAGTACACAGATACGCAGTATTTT. The full variable domain, with the rest looked up from reference TRBV5-4 and TRBJ2-3, is ETGVTQSPTHLIKTRGQQVTLRCSSQSGHNTVSWYQQALGQGPQFIFQYYREEENGRGNFPPRFSGLQFPNYSSELNVNALELDDSALYLCASSLAGQYTDTQYFGPGTRLTVL.

The rearrangement uses TRBV19 and TRBJ2-7; 8 nucleotides agree with TRBD2. The CDR3 consists of 16 residues. Germline assignment: CDR1 LNHDA and CDR2 SQIVND (reference sequence). Losses at the gene ends were 2 bases for V and 3 bases for J; bases not matched to a gene: 9. CDR3 coding DNA: TGTGCCAGTAGTATAAGGCGGGGGGACGGAAGCTACGAGCAGTACTTC. Amino acid sequence: CASSIRRGDGSYEQYF.

The chain is built from TRBV5-5 and TRBJ1-1; D possibly corresponds to TRBD1 (5 bases). Germline V lookup: CDR1 SGHKS, CDR2 YYEKEE (reference sequence). The germline V and J ends were trimmed by 1 base and 10 bases, with 8 bases remaining between them. CDR3 length: 11 amino acids. The CDR3 DNA reads as TGTGCCAGCAGCTTGAGGGACGGAGCTTTCTTT. Encoded protein: CASSLRDGAFF.

The chain links TRBV6-8 to TRBJ2-3; 9 positions agree with TRBD2. The germline gives CDR1 MNHGY, CDR2 SAAAGT. With V trimmed by 0 bases and J by 1 base, 8 bases remained unmatched. The CDR3 is 18 amino acids. CDR3 amino acids: CASSYSPPSGRRTDTQYF. As DNA, the CDR3 is TGTGCCAGCAGTTACTCGCCTCCGAGCGGGAGGCGCACAGATACGCAGTATTTT.

The chain is built from TRBV7-9 and TRBJ2-1, with a weak D call TRBD1 (6 bases). Trimming pared 2 bases from V and 2 bases from J, leaving 19 bases between. The CDR3 consists of 18 residues. Germline CDR1 reads SEHNR; CDR2 reads FQNEAQ (reference sequence). In nucleotides, the CDR3 is TGTGCCAGCAGCTTACGCATACTCTGGCAGGGGACCTACAATGAGCAGTTCTTC. Protein: CASSLRILWQGTYNEQFF.

This rearrangement joins TRBV7-9 to TRBJ1-2; the D is unclear. V shed 1 base and J shed 4 bases, with 13 bases lying between them. The germline CDR1 and CDR2 sequences are SEHNR and FQNEAQ (reference sequence). This CDR3 is 15 amino acids long. Here the CDR3 reads CASSLGPNGSYGYTF. CDR3 coding DNA: TGTGCCAGCAGCTTAGGACCGAATGGGAGCTATGGCTACACCTTC.

This chain connects TRBV29-1 to TRBJ1-4, with D maybe TRBD1 (6 bases). CDR3 size: 12 residues. Germline values: CDR1 SQVTM, CDR2 ANQGSEA. V was pared by 5 bases and J by 5 bases, with 9 bases between. The CDR3: CSVRGLNEKLFF. CDR3 in DNA: TGCAGCGTTAGGGGGTTAAATGAAAAACTGTTTTTT.

The chain links TRBV7-9 to TRBJ2-5; D could derive from TRBD1 or TRBD2 (5 bases each). With 5 bases removed from V and 4 bases from J, the gap between germline ends came to 23 bases. The CDR3 extends over 17 amino acids. The V gene's germline CDR1 is SEHNR and CDR2 FQNEAQ (reference sequence). The chain's CDR3 is CASSHGPGLAMRETQYF. The CDR3 nucleotides are TGTGCCAGCAGCCATGGCCCAGGGCTAGCAATGAGAGAGACCCAGTACTTC.

This chain connects TRBV5-4 to TRBJ1-1, with a weak D call TRBD1 (6 bases). The CDR3 covers 12 residues. Deletions cut 4 bases from V and 11 bases from J, with 15 bases between. The germline gives CDR1 SGHNT, CDR2 YYREEE (reference sequence). The CDR3: CASSLLSGVAFF. CDR3 in DNA: TGTGCCAGCAGCCTGCTGTCAGGGGTGGCTTTCTTT.

This chain connects TRBV30 to TRBJ2-6, with D maybe TRBD1 (5 bases). The CDR3 extends over 17 amino acids. Per germline, CDR1 GTSNPN and CDR2 SVGIG (reference sequence). V lost 3 bases and J lost 0, with 15 bases in between. CDR3: CAWRGQGHPSGANVLTF. The CDR3 DNA follows: TGTGCCTGGAGGGGCCAGGGTCATCCCTCTGGGGCCAACGTCCTGACTTTC.

The chain employs TRBV19 and TRBJ2-4; 9 nucleotides align to TRBD2. V lost 10 bases, J lost 3 bases, and 13 bases stayed unmatched. CDR3 size: 16 residues. CDR1 and CDR2 (germline): LNHDA, SQIVND (reference sequence). This chain's CDR3 is CANNPGLARGKNIQYF. The CDR3 coding sequence is TGTGCCAACAATCCGGGACTAGCTCGGGGCAAAAACATTCAGTACTTC.

In regard to this clone: Other DNA variants within this sample encode the same CDR3. The chain combines TRBV9 with TRBJ2-7; TRBD1 might be the D (5 bases). CDR1 is SGDLS, CDR2 YYNGEE, per germline. The germline V and J ends were trimmed by 1 base and 0 bases, with 8 bases remaining between them. The CDR3 sequence is 14 residues long. This CDR3 is CASSVSGNSYEQYF. In DNA, the CDR3 is TGTGCCAGCAGCGTATCAGGGAACTCCTACGAGCAGTACTTC.

The chain carries TRBV5-5 and TRBJ2-5; TRBD2 matches 11 bases. Germline V lookup: CDR1 SGHKS, CDR2 YYEKEE (reference sequence). After removal of 2 bases from V and 4 bases from J, the junction contained 4 bases not matched to a gene. The CDR3 has 15 residues. Written as DNA, the CDR3 is TGTGCCAGCAGCTTCGTACTAGCGGGGGCAGAGACCCAGTACTTC. Translating gives CASSFVLAGAETQYF.

The chain employs TRBV30 and TRBJ1-2; TRBD1 matches at 7 bases. J was trimmed by 6 bases and V by 5 bases; bases with no gene match: 9. From germline, CDR1 is GTSNPN and CDR2 SVGIG (reference sequence). CDR3 length: 13 amino acids. The CDR3 nucleotides are TGTGCCTGGGAGGACAGGAGAGGGCATGGCTACACCTTC. This sequence encodes CAWEDRRGHGYTF.

The chain combines TRBV6-5 with TRBJ1-1; no firm D call. The CDR3 has 15 amino acids. Trimming removed 6 bases at V and 3 bases at J, with 17 bases between. CDR1 is MNHEY, CDR2 SVGAGI, per germline. CDR3 amino acids: CASRPRGWRDTEAFF. In nucleotides, the CDR3 is TGTGCCAGCAGACCCCGGGGTTGGCGCGACACTGAAGCTTTCTTT.

A word on this clone: Germline and junction disagree at one end, which may indicate a read error. V and J are TRBV5-6 and TRBJ2-1, with no clear D. CDR1 and CDR2 from the germline V gene are SGHDT and YYEEEE. This CDR3 comprises 15 residues. This CDR3 reads CASGLGGSITDEQFF. In nucleotides, the CDR3 is TGTGCCAGCGGCTTGGGTGGTAGTATCACGGATGAGCAGTTCTTC.

CDR3 sequence: CASSYVGGETQYF. Here the CDR3 DNA reads TGTGCCAGCAGTTACGTGGGGGGGGAGACCCAGTACTTC. This chain joins TRBV6-5 and TRBJ2-5, with 7 bases that match TRBD2. Germline V gene data show CDR1 as MNHEY and CDR2 as SVGAGI. The CDR3 consists of 13 residues. V lost 2 bases, J lost 5 bases, and 2 bases stayed unmatched.

The J gene is TRBJ1-1, the V gene TRBV6-5; a possible D gene is TRBD1 (6 bases). V lost 6 bases to trimming and J lost 2 bases, with 13 bases between them. This CDR3 contains 14 residues. Germline V lookup: CDR1 MNHEY, CDR2 SVGAGI. The CDR3 DNA is TGTGCCAGCAGCCTACAGGGACCTAACACTGAAGCTTTCTTT. It encodes CASSLQGPNTEAFF.

The CDR3 reads CASSLRGAHEQYF. The CDR3, as DNA: TGTGCCAGCAGCTTACGAGGGGCCCACGAGCAGTACTTC. The gene calls are TRBV7-3 and TRBJ2-7; D possibly uses TRBD1 or TRBD2 (5 bases each). This CDR3 is built from 13 residues. Germline CDR1 and CDR2: SGHTA and FQGTGA. The V end was cut by 2 bases, the J end by 5 bases, with 10 bases between.

Points on this clone: The same CDR3 can be traced to other DNA sequences in this sample. The chain links TRBV7-2 to TRBJ2-7, with 10 bases identical to TRBD1. From germline, CDR1 is SGHTA and CDR2 FQGNSA. The CDR3 consists of 14 residues. After removal of 3 bases from V and 2 bases from J, the junction contained 1 base not matched to a gene. CDR3 in DNA: TGTGCCAGCAGCTTGGGACAGGGGACCTACGAGCAGTACTTC. It yields the protein CASSLGQGTYEQYF.

Points on this clone: Other DNA sequences in the same sample also yield this CDR3. The chain links TRBV5-4 to TRBJ1-4; D remains ambiguous. This CDR3 is 12 amino acids long. Trimming stripped 1 base from V and 8 bases from J, with 6 bases between. The germline V gene has CDR1 SGHNT and CDR2 YYREEE (reference sequence). In DNA, the CDR3 is TGTGCCAGCAGCTTGTCTGGGGAAAAACTGTTTTTT. Translated, it gives CASSLSGEKLFF.

The genes are TRBV7-8 and TRBJ2-7; D not resolved. V lost 4 bases to trimming and J lost 4 bases, with 23 bases between them. From germline, CDR1 is SGHVS and CDR2 FQNEAQ. The CDR3 has 17 residues. The CDR3 spells CASSSARTGRSTYEQYF. Written as DNA, the CDR3 is TGTGCCAGCAGCTCGGCCCGGACGGGTAGATCGACGTACGAGCAGTACTTC.

The CDR3 nucleotides are TGTGCCAGCAGTGAATTGGACAGGGAGAACACCGGGGAGCTGTTTTTT. Encoded protein: CASSELDRENTGELFF. The rearrangement links TRBV2 to TRBJ2-2; 8 bases are shared with TRBD1. J gave up 1 base and V 2 bases, and 3 bases lay outside the gene matches. Germline V CDR1 and CDR2: SNHLY, FYNNEI. The CDR3 has 16 residues.

The CDR3, as DNA: TGCGCCAGCAGCTTGGGACTAGCGGGAGAATCCGAGCAGTTCTTC. This gives the protein CASSLGLAGESEQFF. The genes are TRBV5-1 and TRBJ2-1; 12 positions match TRBD2. The germline gives CDR1 SGHRS, CDR2 YFSETQ. The junction had 5 bases not matched to a gene; V was cut back by 0 bases and J by 10 bases. The CDR3 contains 15 residues.